This entry features one TCR beta chain sequence. What it recognizes is unknown. There are 14 residues in the CDR3. Between the trimmed V and J ends, which lost 1 base and 1 base, there was a span of 9 bases. The germline CDR1 and CDR2 sequences are SGHDT and YYEEEE. The data were taken from a study of T cell repertoires in aging, cancer and after chemotherapy. Study at large: Six age groups, ranging from 30 or younger to 70 or older, included the donors. Pre- and post-chemotherapy samples were paired from chronic lymphocytic leukemia patients treated with fludarabine- or bendamustine-based regimens. The study's findings and limits: Median generation probability rose over the chemotherapy interval in each cancer cohort, suggesting rebound thymic output.

Rearranged V-D-J TRB sequences were amplified with a mixed TRB-A/B primer pool. TCRdb re-analysed the multiplex PCR reads in MiXCR, keeping a single row per CDR3 protein. The sample contains approximately 790 distinct CDR3 sequences, roughly three fifths of which appear only once. Amplification of TCR beta used genomic DNA extracted from peripheral blood. The chain joins TRBV5-6 to TRBJ2-7, with TRBD1 as a possible D gene (6 bases). Sequencing was done on a sample of blood. This TCR came from a human donor with a blood cancer. CDR3 amino acids: CASSLTGMSYEQYF. The CDR3, as DNA: TGTGCCAGCAGCTTGACAGGGATGTCCTACGAGCAGTACTTC.